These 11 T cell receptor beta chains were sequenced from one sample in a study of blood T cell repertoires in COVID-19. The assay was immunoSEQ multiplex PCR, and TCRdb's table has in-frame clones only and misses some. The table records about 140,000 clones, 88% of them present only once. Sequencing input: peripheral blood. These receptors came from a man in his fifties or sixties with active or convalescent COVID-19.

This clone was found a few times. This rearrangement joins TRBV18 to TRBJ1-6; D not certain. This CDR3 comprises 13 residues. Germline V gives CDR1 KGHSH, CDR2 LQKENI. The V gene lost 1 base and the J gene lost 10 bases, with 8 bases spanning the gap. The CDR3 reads CASSPRSDSPLHF. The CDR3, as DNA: TGTGCCAGCTCACCACGGAGCGACTCACCCCTCCACTTT.

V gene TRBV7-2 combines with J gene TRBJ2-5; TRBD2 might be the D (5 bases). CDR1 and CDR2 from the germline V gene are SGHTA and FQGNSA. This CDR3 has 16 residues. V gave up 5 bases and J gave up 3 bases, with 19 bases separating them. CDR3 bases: TGTGCCAGCAGCCCCCTCGGTGGCGGGTTAAAAGAGACCCAGTACTTC. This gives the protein CASSPLGGGLKETQYF. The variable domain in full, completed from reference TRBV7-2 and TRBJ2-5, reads GAGVSQSPSNKVTEKGKDVELRCDPISGHTALYWYRQSLGQGLEFLIYFQGNSAPDKSGLPSDRFSAERTGGSVSTLTIQRTQQEDSAVYLCASSPLGGGLKETQYFGPGTRLLVL.

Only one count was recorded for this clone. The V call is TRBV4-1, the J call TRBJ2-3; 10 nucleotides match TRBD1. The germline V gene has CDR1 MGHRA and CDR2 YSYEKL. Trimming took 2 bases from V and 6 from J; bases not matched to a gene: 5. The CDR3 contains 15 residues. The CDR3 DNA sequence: TGCGCCAGCAGCCAATTTTGGACAGGGGGGGATACGCAGTATTTT. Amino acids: CASSQFWTGGDTQYF.

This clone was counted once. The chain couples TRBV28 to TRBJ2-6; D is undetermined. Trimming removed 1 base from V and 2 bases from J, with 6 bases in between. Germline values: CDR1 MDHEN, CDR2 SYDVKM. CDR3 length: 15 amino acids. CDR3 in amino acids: CASSLYTAGANVLTF. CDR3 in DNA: TGTGCCAGCAGTTTATATACAGCTGGGGCCAACGTCCTGACTTTC.

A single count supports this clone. CDR3 DNA sequence: TGTGCCAGCAGTCCTCAGGGACTAGCTGGTGAGCAGTTCTTC. Translated: CASSPQGLAGEQFF. The chain links TRBV11-1 to TRBJ2-1; 9 bases match TRBD2. CDR3 length: 14 residues. Trimming cost V 6 bases and J 9 bases; bases outside gene matches: 9. The V gene's germline CDR1 is SGHAT and CDR2 FQDESV (reference sequence).

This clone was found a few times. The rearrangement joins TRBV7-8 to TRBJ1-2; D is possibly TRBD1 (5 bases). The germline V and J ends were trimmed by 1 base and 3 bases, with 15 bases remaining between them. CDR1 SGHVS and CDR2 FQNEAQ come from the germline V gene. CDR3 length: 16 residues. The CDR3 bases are TGTGCCAGCAGCTTAGGGACAAGGGCAAGGGACTATGGCTACACCTTC. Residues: CASSLGTRARDYGYTF.

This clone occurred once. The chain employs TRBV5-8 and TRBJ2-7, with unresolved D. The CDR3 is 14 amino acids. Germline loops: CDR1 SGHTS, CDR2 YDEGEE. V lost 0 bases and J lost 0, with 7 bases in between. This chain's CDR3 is CASSLGDNSYEQYF. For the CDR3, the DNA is TGTGCCAGCAGCTTGGGCGACAACTCCTACGAGCAGTACTTC.

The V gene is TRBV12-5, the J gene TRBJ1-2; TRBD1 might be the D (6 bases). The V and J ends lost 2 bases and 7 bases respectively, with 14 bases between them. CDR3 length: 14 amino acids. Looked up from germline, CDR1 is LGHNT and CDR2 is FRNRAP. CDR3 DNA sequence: TGTGCTAGTGGTTTGTGGGCGGGGGCCGGTGGCTACACCTTC. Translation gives CASGLWAGAGGYTF.

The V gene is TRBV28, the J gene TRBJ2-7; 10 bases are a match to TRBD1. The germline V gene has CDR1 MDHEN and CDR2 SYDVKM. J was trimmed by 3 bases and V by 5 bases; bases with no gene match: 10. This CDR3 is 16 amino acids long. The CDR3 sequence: CASSRPPGQGFYEQYF. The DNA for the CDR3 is TGTGCCAGCAGTCGTCCGCCGGGACAGGGGTTCTACGAGCAGTACTTC.

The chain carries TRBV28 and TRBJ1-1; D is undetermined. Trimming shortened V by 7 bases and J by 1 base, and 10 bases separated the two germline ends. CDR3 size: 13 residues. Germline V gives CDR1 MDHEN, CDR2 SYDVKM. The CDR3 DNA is TGTGCCAGCATCGGGTTCCCGAACACTGAAGCTTTCTTT. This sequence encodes CASIGFPNTEAFF.

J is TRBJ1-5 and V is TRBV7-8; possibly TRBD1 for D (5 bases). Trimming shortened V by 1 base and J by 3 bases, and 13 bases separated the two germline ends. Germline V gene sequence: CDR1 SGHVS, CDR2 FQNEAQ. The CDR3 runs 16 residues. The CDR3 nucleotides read TGTGCCAGCAGCTTAGAGACGGGACTATTCAATCAGCCCCAGCATTTT. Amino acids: CASSLETGLFNQPQHF.